This T cell receptor beta chain originates from a study of control samples from healthy donors and cancer patients. Germline V lookup: CDR1 SGHVS, CDR2 FQNEAQ. CDR3 size: 15 residues. V trimming: 5 bases; J trimming: 4 bases; junction bases outside the gene matches: 6. The table came from immunoSEQ multiplex PCR; TCRdb's copy has only in-frame clones and leaves some out. The sample has fewer than 95,000 clones; roughly nine tenths are singletons. This sequence was found in a man between 25 and 39 years old in good health. Sequencing input: blood. The rearrangement links TRBV7-8 to TRBJ2-1; 9 positions agree with TRBD1. The CDR3 DNA sequence: TGTGCCAGCAGCCCCGGGGACAGGGTTTACAATGAGCAGTTCTTC. It is translated as CASSPGDRVYNEQFF.